The clone carrying this T cell receptor (beta chain) occurred a few times. Its antigen is undetermined. The time point: newly diagnosed GD, antithyroid drugs for less than 3 months. Isolated PBMC RNA provided the starting material for the TCR library. The sample belongs to a study of regulatory T cells in long-lasting Graves disease. Study results and limitations: Newly diagnosed Graves' patients exceeded persistent ones in TCR diversity.

In building TCR beta libraries, iRepertoire HTBI primers were used together with Arm-PCR of CDR3 regions. One entry per CDR3 protein, called by TCRdb with MiXCR from the multiplex PCR reads. The repertoire has about 430,000 distinct CDR3 sequences, approximately 16% of them found once; the top ten carry over 7%. These data also formed part of another study, on T cells in Graves' hyperthyroidism and ophthalmopathy.

The clonotype comes from a woman in her thirties or forties with Graves disease. The sample here was peripheral blood mononuclear cells (PBMCs), taken at new diagnosis, from a patient treated with antithyroid drugs.

The CDR3 protein is CASKRGRNTDTQYF. The DNA for the CDR3 is TGTGCCAGCAAAAGAGGCCGAAACACAGATACGCAGTATTTT. The chain carries TRBV6-1 and TRBJ2-3, with D hard to call. CDR3 length: 14 amino acids. V lost 7 bases and J 2 bases, leaving 13 bases between the germline ends. From germline, CDR1 is MNHNS and CDR2 SASEGT.